This TCR beta chain was captured by sequencing in a study of molecular identifiers for immune sequencing clone quantification. Germline CDR1 is MGHRA and CDR2 is YSYEKL. The V segment lost 1 base and the J segment 9 bases; nucleotides outside the gene matches: 9. The CDR3 loop spans 16 amino acids. TCRdb itself ran the PCR reads through MiXCR, one entry per CDR3 protein. Among approximately 590,000 distinct CDR3 sequences, 25% were seen once, and the ten largest hold around 0.78%. The sequence was obtained from a human donor in good health. Some libraries in this study had Jurkat cell RNA spiked in. The sample taken for sequencing was naive CD8+ T cells from blood, with Jurkat cell RNA spiked in. Subset reported: FACS-sorted CD8+CD4-CCR7+CD45RA+ naive T cells. The chain is built from TRBV4-1 and TRBJ1-6; TRBD1 matches 7 bases. The CDR3 sequence is CASSQGDGTVSSPLHF. CDR3 DNA: TGCGCCAGCAGCCAAGGGGACGGGACAGTTTCTTCACCCCTCCACTTT.